This T cell receptor beta chain was captured by sequencing in a study of shared clonotypes between healthy human individuals. CD45RO-negative cells were positively selected for CCR7, leaving out terminally differentiated effector memory CD45RA+ cells. Profiling relied on immunoSEQ multiplex PCR, and the TCRdb table lists in-frame clones only, not all of them. The sample has about 680,000 clones; just over 90% are singletons. Of note for this clone: In the same sample, other DNA sequences code for this CDR3.

The CDR3 contains 15 residues. In germline, CDR1 is SEHNR, CDR2 FQNEAQ (reference sequence). Trimming pared 0 bases from V and 0 bases from J, leaving 8 bases between. The source material was naive CD8+ T cells sorted from blood. This clonotype was sampled from a man younger than 45 in good health. The genes are TRBV7-9 and TRBJ1-1, with D tentatively TRBD1 (5 bases). The CDR3 sequence is CASSLAQGLNTEAFF. CDR3 sequence (DNA): TGTGCCAGCAGCTTAGCGCAGGGCCTGAACACTGAAGCTTTCTTT.